Presented here are 16 T cell receptor beta chains from one specimen sequenced in a study of monozygotic twins with inflammatory bowel disease. TCRdb re-called the 5' RACE reads and shows each CDR3 protein once, DNA omitted. This sample's clone table lists about 210,000 distinct CDR3 sequences. Sample: blood. Source of these receptors: a human donor with ulcerative colitis or Crohn's disease, or a healthy co-twin of an affected twin (not recorded which).

V is TRBV5-1 and J is TRBJ2-3; TCRdb selects TRBD1, and the lack of DNA leaves this call unchecked. Germline V lookup: CDR1 SGHRS, CDR2 YFSETQ. The CDR3 totals 13 residues. CDR3 in amino acids: CASSSAGTGADYF.

The V and J genes are TRBV20-1 and TRBJ1-1; TCRdb reports TRBD1, a call that lacks DNA to check it against. Germline V gene lookup returns CDR1 DFQATT and CDR2 SNEGSKA (reference sequence). The CDR3 sequence is 12 residues long. CDR3 amino acids: CSPGTPNTEAFF.

The chain combines TRBV7-2 with TRBJ2-5. This CDR3 spans 14 amino acids. Per the germline V gene, CDR1 is SGHTA and CDR2 is FQGNSA. The CDR3 reads CASSLNRVQETQYF.

The genes are TRBV12-3 or TRBV12-4 and TRBJ1-1; TCRdb lists TRBD1, though no DNA is available to test this call. The length of the CDR3 is 14 residues. CDR3 loop: CASSYGQMNTEAFF.

The chain is built from TRBV15 and TRBJ2-7; with no DNA, the TCRdb D assignment of TRBD2 cannot be verified. This CDR3 is 15 amino acids long. CDR1 is LNHNV and CDR2 is YYDKDF in the germline V gene (reference sequence). CDR3 in amino acids: CATSKGTSGSYEQYF.

CDR3 region: CASSSPPVNTEAFF. J is TRBJ1-1 and V is TRBV28. Germline V lookup: CDR1 MDHEN, CDR2 SYDVKM. This CDR3 is built from 14 residues. Full variable domain (rest looked up from reference TRBV28 and TRBJ1-1): DVKVTQSSRYLVKRTGEKVFLECVQDMDHENMFWYRQDPGLGLRLIYFSYDVKMKEKGDIPEGYSVSREKKERFSLILESASTNQTSMYLCASSSPPVNTEAFFGQGTRLTVV.

The chain has TRBV7-2 and TRBJ2-7. Germline V gives CDR1 SGHTA, CDR2 FQGNSA. This CDR3 spans 14 amino acids. The CDR3 region is CASSLLFTSYEQYF.

This chain's CDR3 is CASSLAGVLTDTQYF. The chain recombines TRBV11-2 with TRBJ2-3; TCRdb reports TRBD1, a call that lacks DNA to check it against. Germline CDR1 is SGHAT and CDR2 is FQNNGV. The CDR3 runs to 15 residues. The full variable domain, rest sourced from reference TRBV11-2 and TRBJ2-3, is EAGVAQSPRYKIIEKRQSVAFWCNPISGHATLYWYQQILGQGPKLLIQFQNNGVVDDSQLPKDRFSAERLKGVDSTLKIQPAKLEDSAVYLCASSLAGVLTDTQYFGPGTRLTVL.

The V gene is TRBV7-2, the J gene TRBJ2-2; TCRdb gives TRBD1 as the D gene, but with no DNA this cannot be confirmed. The CDR3 has 13 residues. Per germline, CDR1 SGHTA and CDR2 FQGNSA. The CDR3 loop is CASSLDKGDKLFF.

J is TRBJ2-7 and V is TRBV6-2 or TRBV6-3; TCRdb reports TRBD1, a call that lacks DNA to check it against. The CDR3 has 14 amino acids. Germline CDR1 reads MNHEY; CDR2 reads SVGEGT. The CDR3 region is CASSREQISYEQYF.

The genes are TRBV20-1 and TRBJ2-1; the D gene TCRdb calls, TRBD2, cannot be checked with no DNA. The germline CDR1 and CDR2 sequences are DFQATT and SNEGSKA (reference sequence). The CDR3 spans 14 residues. The CDR3 spells CSAIGTSGKNEQFF.

The gene calls are TRBV7-2 and TRBJ2-3; with no DNA, the TCRdb D assignment of TRBD1 cannot be verified. The CDR3 runs 14 residues. Germline-derived CDR1 and CDR2 are SGHTA and FQGNSA. The CDR3 is CASSSSVVADTQYF.

V gene TRBV20-1 combines with J gene TRBJ2-1; TCRdb outputs TRBD2, but without DNA this stays unchecked. CDR1 DFQATT and CDR2 SNEGSKA come from the germline V gene (reference sequence). There are 14 residues in the CDR3. CDR3 sequence: CSASFGMRVGEQFF.

The chain combines TRBV4-2 with TRBJ1-1; TCRdb indicates TRBD1, and absent DNA this call remains unverified. From germline, CDR1 is LGHNA and CDR2 YNFKEQ. CDR3 length: 14 residues. CDR3 protein: CASSQGQAVTEAFF.

The chain is built from TRBV12-3 or TRBV12-4 and TRBJ1-2; absent DNA, TCRdb's TRBD1 call cannot be checked. The CDR3 totals 15 residues. The CDR3 is CASSKLDRDGYGYTF.

V gene TRBV7-3 combines with J gene TRBJ1-1; TCRdb picks TRBD1, but there is no DNA to check that call. Germline V gene sequence: CDR1 SGHTA, CDR2 FQGTGA. This CDR3 contains 15 residues. The CDR3 here is CASSLHTGGFTEAFF. Filled out from reference TRBV7-3 and TRBJ1-1, the complete variable domain reads GAGVSQTPSNKVTEKGKYVELRCDPISGHTALYWYRQSLGQGPEFLIYFQGTGAADDSGLPNDRFFAVRPEGSVSTLKIQRTERGDSAVYLCASSLHTGGFTEAFFGQGTRLTVV.